The next 20 T cell receptor beta chains were all read from a single sample in a study of CD8+ T cells in alopecia areata. This sample's treatment: oral pan-JAK inhibitor, 5-10 mg twice daily. TCR sequencing used cDNA made by reverse transcription of extracted RNA. The table came from immunoSEQ multiplex PCR; TCRdb's copy has only in-frame clones and leaves some out. The sample consists of approximately 43,000 clones, roughly 65% of them appearing once. This specimen consisted of CD8+ T cells sorted from blood, obtained at week 4, from a patient treated with tofacitinib. Source of these receptors: a human donor with alopecia areata.

This clone has more than one count but fewer than ten. The V gene is TRBV6-4, the J gene TRBJ2-1; 10 nucleotides align to TRBD2. The V gene end was trimmed by 3 bases and the J gene end by 6 bases; junction bases not matched to a gene: 5. Looked up from germline, CDR1 is MRHNA and CDR2 is SNTAGT. This CDR3 spans 15 amino acids. The CDR3 spells CASSDTSGASNEQFF. CDR3 sequence (DNA): TGTGCCAGCAGTGATACTAGCGGGGCCTCCAATGAGCAGTTCTTC.

The chain carries TRBV30 and TRBJ1-1; D possibly corresponds to TRBD1 (6 bases). Per the germline V gene, CDR1 is GTSNPN and CDR2 is SVGIG (reference sequence). The CDR3 is made up of 17 amino acids. The V end lost 0 bases, the J end lost 1 base, and 18 bases lay between the germline ends. CDR3 in DNA: TGTGCCTGGAGTGTAGAATTGCTGGACAGTGCGAACACTGAAGCTTTCTTT. It is translated as CAWSVELLDSANTEAFF.

The gene calls are TRBV9 and TRBJ2-1; D gene uncertain. This CDR3 contains 14 residues. Germline V gene data show CDR1 as SGDLS and CDR2 as YYNGEE. V gave up 4 bases and J gave up 4 bases, with 12 bases separating them. CDR3 coding DNA: TGTGCCAGCAGCATTGACTTATTTTACAATGAGCAGTTCTTC. As protein: CASSIDLFYNEQFF. Drawing the rest from reference TRBV9 and TRBJ2-1, the complete variable domain is DSGVTQTPKHLITATGQRVTLRCSPRSGDLSVYWYQQSLDQGLQFLIQYYNGEERAKGNILERFSAQQFPDLHSELNLSSLELGDSALYFCASSIDLFYNEQFFGPGTRLTVL.

The chain has TRBV7-8 and TRBJ1-5, with 8 bases lining up with TRBD1. There are 14 residues in the CDR3. V gave up 5 bases and J gave up 4 bases; unmatched junction bases: 4. Looked up from germline, CDR1 is SGHVS and CDR2 is FQNEAQ. The DNA of the CDR3 is TGTGCCAGCAGCGTGGACAGGGAAAATCAGCCCCAGCATTTT. It is translated as CASSVDRENQPQHF.

This clone occurred a few times. This chain's CDR3 is CASSLDREETQYF. The CDR3 nucleotides are TGCGCCAGCAGCCTCGACCGAGAAGAGACCCAGTACTTC. The rearrangement uses TRBV4-3 and TRBJ2-5; the D is unclear. V was cut by 4 bases and J by 3 bases, with 9 bases left in between. CDR3 length: 13 amino acids. Germline V CDR1 and CDR2: LGHNA, YSLEER.

The chain carries TRBV19 and TRBJ2-3; D unclear. There are 13 residues in the CDR3. V was shortened by 6 bases and J by 5 bases, with 12 bases between the two germline ends. CDR1 and CDR2 from the germline V gene are LNHDA and SQIVND (reference sequence). CDR3 DNA sequence: TGTGCCAGTAGCCCGGCGGCTGGAGATACGCAGTATTTT. The encoded protein is CASSPAAGDTQYF. Supplemented by reference TRBV19 and TRBJ2-3, the full variable domain reads DGGITQSPKYLFRKEGQNVTLSCEQNLNHDAMYWYRQDPGQGLRLIYYSQIVNDFQKGDIAEGYSVSREKKESFPLTVTSAQKNPTAFYLCASSPAAGDTQYFGPGTRLTVL.

The V and J genes are TRBV29-1 and TRBJ1-2; TRBD1 agrees at 8 bases. Germline V gene data show CDR1 as SQVTM and CDR2 as ANQGSEA. This CDR3 has 14 amino acids. Trimming at V came to 4 bases and at J to 8 bases, leaving 12 bases not matched to a gene. In nucleotides, the CDR3 is TGCAGCGTTGCCCCAGGGGGCGCGGTGGAAGGCTACACCTTC. Translation: CSVAPGGAVEGYTF. Complete variable domain (other parts from reference TRBV29-1 and TRBJ1-2): SAVISQKPSRDICQRGTSLTIQCQVDSQVTMMFWYRQQPGQSLTLIATANQGSEATYESGFVIDKFPISRPNLTFSTLTVSNMSPEDSSIYLCSVAPGGAVEGYTFGSGTRLTVV.

Only a few counts were recorded for this clone. The chain uses TRBV7-8 and TRBJ1-1, with 8 nucleotides matching TRBD1. This CDR3 is 18 amino acids long. In germline, CDR1 is SGHVS, CDR2 FQNEAQ. The junction had 19 bases not matched to a gene; V was cut back by 7 bases and J by 3 bases. CDR3 sequence reads: CASTPWTGFLTGDTEAFF. CDR3 DNA: TGTGCCAGCACCCCTTGGACAGGGTTCTTGACAGGGGACACTGAAGCTTTCTTT.

This clone was seen repeatedly, ten times or more. The chain uses TRBV5-1 and TRBJ2-2; a weak D match, TRBD2 (6 bases). Trimming left V 3 bases short and J 6 bases short, with 12 bases between. Looked up from germline, CDR1 is SGHRS and CDR2 is YFSETQ. The CDR3 consists of 14 residues. The CDR3 bases are TGCGCCAGCAGCTACTCTCGGGGGTCCGGGGAGCTGTTTTTT. Its translation is CASSYSRGSGELFF.

The chain joins TRBV14 to TRBJ1-1; D remains unclear. The V and J ends lost 0 bases and 8 bases respectively, with 10 bases between them. CDR3 length equals 13 residues. CDR1 and CDR2 from the germline V gene are SGHDN and FVKESK. The CDR3 region has the DNA TGTGCCAGCAGCCAAGACCTGCCACCCGAAGCTTTCTTT. Protein product: CASSQDLPPEAFF.

This clone occurred a few times. The J gene is TRBJ2-2, the V gene TRBV29-1; either TRBD1 or TRBD2 may fit D (5 bases each). The germline gives CDR1 SQVTM, CDR2 ANQGSEA. CDR3 length equals 15 residues. V was shortened by 3 bases and J by 3 bases, with 14 bases between the two germline ends. Written as DNA, the CDR3 is TGCAGCGTTGACAAGGGGACCGAGCACACCGGGGAGCTGTTTTTT. Its translation: CSVDKGTEHTGELFF.

The chain is built from TRBV5-6 and TRBJ2-7; 7 nucleotides agree with TRBD2. Germline CDR1 is SGHDT and CDR2 is YYEEEE. This CDR3 has 12 amino acids. The V and J ends lost 4 bases and 3 bases, in that order; junction bases with no gene match: 1. Here the CDR3 reads CASSQRDYEQYF. The CDR3 DNA reads as TGTGCCAGCAGCCAGCGGGACTACGAGCAGTACTTC. Complete variable domain (other parts from reference TRBV5-6 and TRBJ2-7): DAGVTQSPTHLIKTRGQQVTLRCSPKSGHDTVSWYQQALGQGPQFIFQYYEEEERQRGNFPDRFSGHQFPNYSSELNVNALLLGDSALYLCASSQRDYEQYFGPGTRLTVT.

V is TRBV2 and J is TRBJ1-1; maybe TRBD1 (5 bases). The CDR3 is 13 residues long. From germline, CDR1 is SNHLY and CDR2 FYNNEI. Trimming stripped 4 bases from V and 1 base from J, with 7 bases between. The CDR3 sequence: CASSGQPNTEAFF. CDR3 coding DNA: TGTGCCAGCAGTGGACAGCCGAACACTGAAGCTTTCTTT.

V usage is TRBV4-3 and J usage is TRBJ2-1, with 8 bases that match TRBD1. The ends lost 4 bases at V and 7 bases at J; junction bases unmatched: 9. The length of the CDR3 is 15 residues. Per germline, CDR1 LGHNA and CDR2 YSLEER. The CDR3 DNA sequence: TGCGCCAGCAGCCCATCAGGCTACAGGGGGAATGAGCAGTTCTTC. Residues: CASSPSGYRGNEQFF.

A single count supports this clone. The gene calls are TRBV30 and TRBJ2-7; D remains ambiguous. V was clipped by 0 bases and J by 3 bases, with 9 bases between them. There are 13 residues in the CDR3. Germline CDR1 and CDR2: GTSNPN and SVGIG (reference sequence). CDR3 in amino acids: CAWSVVENYEQYF. The CDR3 DNA follows: TGTGCCTGGAGTGTAGTAGAGAACTACGAGCAGTACTTC.

The V call is TRBV7-9, the J call TRBJ1-1, with D possibly being TRBD1 (5 bases). The CDR3 spans 12 residues. The germline gives CDR1 SEHNR, CDR2 FQNEAQ (reference sequence). The germline V and J ends were trimmed by 1 base and 6 bases, with 6 bases remaining between them. Here the CDR3 reads CASSLGGPEAFF. CDR3 DNA sequence: TGTGCCAGCAGCTTAGGGGGACCTGAAGCTTTCTTT.

The CDR3 DNA follows: TGTGCCAGCAGCCTGACAAAAGGGGATGGCTACACCTTC. Translating it yields CASSLTKGDGYTF. The V and J genes are TRBV14 and TRBJ1-2, with D perhaps matching TRBD1 (5 bases). Trimming removed 4 bases from V and 6 bases from J, with 12 bases in between. CDR1 and CDR2 (germline): SGHDN, FVKESK. This CDR3 spans 13 amino acids.

Here the CDR3 reads CSVKPSDRATEAFF. The CDR3 nucleotides are TGCAGCGTCAAACCATCGGACAGGGCGACTGAAGCTTTCTTT. The rearrangement uses TRBV29-1 and TRBJ1-1; 8 bases match TRBD1. Germline values: CDR1 SQVTM, CDR2 ANQGSEA. This CDR3 comprises 14 residues. The junction had 11 bases not matched to a gene; V was cut back by 6 bases and J by 5 bases.

In this sample, this clone turned up once. Germline and junction disagree at one end, which may indicate a read error. The rearrangement links TRBV2 to TRBJ2-7, with 12 bases that match TRBD2. TRBJ2-5 explains the end of the DNA better; the J call may be wrong. The CDR3 spans 15 residues. The germline V gene encodes CDR1 SNHLY and CDR2 FYNNEI. The CDR3 reads CASREGTSGYLTQYF. The CDR3 DNA sequence: TGTGCCAGCAGGGAAGGGACTAGCGGGTATTTGACCCAGTACTTC.

Only one count was recorded for this clone. This chain uses TRBV29-1 with TRBJ2-1; TRBD1 aligns across 10 bases. The V segment lost 4 bases and the J segment 4 bases; nucleotides outside the gene matches: 4. In germline, CDR1 is SQVTM, CDR2 ANQGSEA. The CDR3 is made up of 14 amino acids. CDR3 DNA sequence: TGCAGCGTTGTACGGGACAGGGGTTACAATGAGCAGTTCTTC. Protein product: CSVVRDRGYNEQFF.